A single sample is the source of the 19 T cell receptor beta chains below, sequenced in a study of blood T cell repertoires in COVID-19. Libraries were prepared by immunoSEQ multiplex PCR; TCRdb keeps only in-frame clonotypes and omits some of them. The table has 100,000 to 150,000 clones, around 82% seen once. Sequenced material: peripheral blood. All receptors come from a man at least 80 years old with active or convalescent COVID-19.

V gene TRBV5-1 combines with J gene TRBJ1-4; 7 bases map to TRBD1. Germline values: CDR1 SGHRS, CDR2 YFSETQ. The ends lost 0 bases at V and 2 bases at J; junction bases unmatched: 4. The CDR3 is 16 amino acids. The CDR3 DNA reads as TGCGCCAGCAGCTTGGGGGACAGTCGTACTAATGAAAAACTGTTTTTT. This sequence encodes CASSLGDSRTNEKLFF. Together with reference TRBV5-1 and TRBJ1-4, the CDR3 gives the full variable domain: KAGVTQTPRYLIKTRGQQVTLSCSPISGHRSVSWYQQTPGQGLQFLFEYFSETQRNKGNFPGRFSGRQFSNSRSEMNVSTLELGDSALYLCASSLGDSRTNEKLFFGSGTQLSVL.

The chain uses TRBV6-2 or TRBV6-3 and TRBJ2-3, with D possibly matching TRBD2 (6 bases). V lost 6 bases and J 4 bases, leaving 11 bases between the germline ends. This CDR3 is 13 amino acids long. Germline loops: CDR1 MNHEY, CDR2 SVGEGT. The CDR3 DNA is TGTGCCAGCAGCCGTCTAGCGTCAGATACGCAGTATTTT. This sequence encodes CASSRLASDTQYF.

The chain couples TRBV5-6 to TRBJ2-7, with 8 bases that match TRBD1. CDR1 and CDR2 from the germline V gene are SGHDT and YYEEEE. The V and J ends lost 4 bases and 7 bases, in that order; junction bases with no gene match: 7. The CDR3 is 13 residues long. CDR3 in amino acids: CASSLTGGREQYF. The CDR3 bases are TGTGCCAGCAGCCTTACAGGGGGAAGGGAGCAGTACTTC.

The chain recombines TRBV4-1 with TRBJ2-5, with D uncertain. The CDR3 consists of 14 residues. Trimming stripped 0 bases from V and 2 bases from J, with 7 bases between. Germline-derived CDR1 and CDR2 are MGHRA and YSYEKL. Here the CDR3 DNA reads TGCGCCAGCAGCCAAGATTACAGTCAAGAGACCCAGTACTTC. Amino acid sequence: CASSQDYSQETQYF.

The rearrangement joins TRBV14 to TRBJ1-2, with 7 bases lining up with TRBD1. Germline CDR1 and CDR2: SGHDN and FVKESK. With 3 bases clipped from V and 2 bases from J, the junction kept 9 bases outside the gene matches. This CDR3 contains 16 residues. The CDR3 protein is CASSHLDRAYNYGYTF. Written as DNA, the CDR3 is TGTGCCAGCAGCCACCTTGACAGGGCCTACAACTATGGCTACACCTTC.

V usage is TRBV28 and J usage is TRBJ2-1, with 15 bases fitting TRBD2. The junction had 4 bases not matched to a gene; V was cut back by 6 bases and J by 1 base. There are 17 residues in the CDR3. Germline V gene lookup returns CDR1 MDHEN and CDR2 SYDVKM. CDR3 residues: CASRGLAGGASYNEQFF. CDR3 nucleotides: TGTGCCAGCAGGGGACTAGCGGGGGGTGCTTCCTACAATGAGCAGTTCTTC. Full variable domain (remainder filled in from reference TRBV28 and TRBJ2-1): DVKVTQSSRYLVKRTGEKVFLECVQDMDHENMFWYRQDPGLGLRLIYFSYDVKMKEKGDIPEGYSVSREKKERFSLILESASTNQTSMYLCASRGLAGGASYNEQFFGPGTRLTVL.

This chain connects TRBV4-1 to TRBJ1-2; D gene unclear. The CDR3 is made up of 16 amino acids. Germline values: CDR1 MGHRA, CDR2 YSYEKL. The ends were cut back, 0 bases at V and 7 bases at J, with 18 bases in the middle. DNA of the CDR3: TGCGCCAGCAGCCAAGATCCCAAGCCCACAGTCTCTGGCTACACCTTC. It translates to CASSQDPKPTVSGYTF.

This chain uses TRBV6-5 with TRBJ2-3, with TRBD2 as a possible D gene (5 bases). CDR3 length equals 13 residues. In germline, CDR1 is MNHEY, CDR2 SVGAGI. Trimming cost V 9 bases and J 6 bases, with 16 bases left between them. CDR3 bases: TGTGCCAGTCGGCGAGCGGCACTCGATACGCAGTATTTT. It translates to CASRRAALDTQYF.

The genes are TRBV7-2 and TRBJ2-1; TRBD1 aligns across 11 bases. V dropped 3 bases and J dropped 9; count of bases not matched to a gene: 4. This CDR3 contains 14 residues. In germline, CDR1 is SGHTA, CDR2 FQGNSA. Here the CDR3 reads CASSFGTGGSEQFF. The CDR3 DNA is TGTGCCAGCAGCTTCGGGACAGGGGGGAGTGAGCAGTTCTTC.

The chain has TRBV29-1 and TRBJ2-1, with a possible D match to TRBD1 (5 bases). Germline V gene data show CDR1 as SQVTM and CDR2 as ANQGSEA. This CDR3 is 13 amino acids long. The germline V and J ends were trimmed by 3 bases and 2 bases, with 8 bases remaining between them. The CDR3 nucleotides are TGCAGCGTTGATCCAGGGACCTACAATGAGCAGTTCTTC. Amino acids: CSVDPGTYNEQFF.

The J gene is TRBJ1-1, the V gene TRBV12-5; D gene ambiguous. Germline V CDR1 and CDR2: LGHNT, FRNRAP. V lost 4 bases and J 1 base, leaving 7 bases between the germline ends. The CDR3 extends over 13 amino acids. CDR3 nucleotide sequence: TGTGCTAGTGGTTCCGAGGGGAACACTGAAGCTTTCTTT. It specifies CASGSEGNTEAFF.

V and J are TRBV5-1 and TRBJ2-5; possible D gene TRBD2, 7 bases. V shed 3 bases and J shed 5 bases, with 20 bases lying between them. Per the germline V gene, CDR1 is SGHRS and CDR2 is YFSETQ. This CDR3 spans 16 amino acids. CDR3 protein: CASSSPTGGLGETQYF. The CDR3 DNA reads TGCGCCAGCAGCTCTCCGACGGGGGGCCTCGGGGAGACCCAGTACTTC. Full variable domain (outside the CDR3, taken from reference TRBV5-1 and TRBJ2-5): KAGVTQTPRYLIKTRGQQVTLSCSPISGHRSVSWYQQTPGQGLQFLFEYFSETQRNKGNFPGRFSGRQFSNSRSEMNVSTLELGDSALYLCASSSPTGGLGETQYFGPGTRLLVL.

V gene TRBV11-2 combines with J gene TRBJ2-5, with TRBD2 as a possible D gene (7 bases). The CDR3 consists of 15 residues. Trimming pared 7 bases from V and 1 base from J, leaving 16 bases between. The V gene's germline CDR1 is SGHAT and CDR2 FQNNGV. As DNA, the CDR3 is TGTGCCAGCACCCTAGGGGGGGCAGCCCAAGAGACCCAGTACTTC. Its translation: CASTLGGAAQETQYF.

This rearrangement joins TRBV4-1 to TRBJ2-2; tentative D call: TRBD2 (5 bases). There are 17 residues in the CDR3. Germline CDR1 MGHRA, CDR2 YSYEKL. Trimming left V 0 bases short and J 4 bases short, with 15 bases between. CDR3 loop: CASSQDRLTSFTGELFF. The CDR3 DNA follows: TGCGCCAGCAGCCAAGATCGGCTAACTAGTTTCACCGGGGAGCTGTTTTTT.

This sequence joins TRBV27 and TRBJ2-7; 10 bases match TRBD1. The J segment lost 5 bases and the V segment lost 6 bases, leaving 10 bases of the junction unmatched. The CDR3 runs to 15 residues. In germline, CDR1 is MNHEY, CDR2 SMNVEV (reference sequence). In DNA form, the CDR3 reads TGTGCCAGCAGCCCCGGGACAGGGGATACGGACGAGCAGTACTTC. Its protein is CASSPGTGDTDEQYF.

The chain uses TRBV7-9 and TRBJ1-1, with 7 bases matching TRBD1. The CDR3 spans 15 residues. J lost 3 bases, V lost 5 bases, and 9 bases had no gene match. CDR1 and CDR2 (germline): SEHNR, FQNEAQ (reference sequence). This CDR3 is CASSAPRGDDTEAFF. CDR3 sequence (DNA): TGTGCCAGCAGCGCCCCCAGGGGGGACGACACTGAAGCTTTCTTT. Supplemented by reference TRBV7-9 and TRBJ1-1, the full variable domain reads DTGVSQNPRHKITKRGQNVTFRCDPISEHNRLYWYRQTLGQGPEFLTYFQNEAQLEKSRLLSDRFSAERPKGSFSTLEIQRTEQGDSAMYLCASSAPRGDDTEAFFGQGTRLTVV.

The chain employs TRBV27 and TRBJ2-5, with D unclear. CDR1 and CDR2 from the germline V gene are MNHEY and SMNVEV (reference sequence). Trimming stripped 8 bases from V and 5 bases from J, with 15 bases between. This CDR3 spans 13 amino acids. CDR3 protein: CASGSGFGETQYF. The CDR3 DNA follows: TGTGCCAGCGGATCCGGATTCGGGGAGACCCAGTACTTC.

The genes are TRBV5-6 and TRBJ2-3; 8 nucleotides agree with TRBD2. The J segment lost 5 bases and the V segment lost 2 bases, leaving 16 bases of the junction unmatched. The germline V gene has CDR1 SGHDT and CDR2 YYEEEE. The CDR3 has 18 residues. The CDR3 protein is CASSFWGLTGGRGDTQYF. The CDR3 region has the DNA TGTGCCAGCAGCTTTTGGGGTCTGACGGGGGGGCGAGGAGATACGCAGTATTTT. The full variable domain, with the rest looked up from reference TRBV5-6 and TRBJ2-3, is DAGVTQSPTHLIKTRGQQVTLRCSPKSGHDTVSWYQQALGQGPQFIFQYYEEEERQRGNFPDRFSGHQFPNYSSELNVNALLLGDSALYLCASSFWGLTGGRGDTQYFGPGTRLTVL.

The CDR3 DNA reads TGTGCCAGCAGTGCTAGCAGCTATGGCTACACCTTC. Translated: CASSASSYGYTF. The rearrangement uses TRBV2 and TRBJ1-2; D gene ambiguous. The CDR3 runs to 12 residues. V lost 4 bases and J lost 4, with 7 bases in between. The V gene's germline CDR1 is SNHLY and CDR2 FYNNEI.